This T cell receptor beta chain was captured in a study of T cell responses to AZD1222 COVID-19 vaccine. As for the study in general: Second-dose recipients at about 4 or about 12 weeks were treated as one pooled group.

The method was immunoSEQ multiplex PCR; TCRdb's version includes in-frame clones alone and lacks a portion of them. The sample holds roughly 120,000 clones, more than 85% seen once. V shed 4 bases and J shed 8 bases, with 11 bases lying between them. This CDR3 contains 12 residues. In germline, CDR1 is MNHEY, CDR2 SVGAGI. Comments on this clone: The antigen is not known.

Study observations and caveats: A reported finding is that nearly half of spike-specific TCRs target unmutated variant regions. With dominance at 160-218 and 743-854, vaccine-associated CD4 TCRs spanned spike. Clonal diversity may have been underestimated in mostly white British donors.

The chain combines TRBV6-5 with TRBJ1-2, with a weak D call TRBD1 (5 bases). Specimen: peripheral blood, collected on day 0 of AZD1222 vaccination. The sequence was obtained from an adult in good health. The CDR3 sequence is CASSFGGGGYTF. The CDR3 DNA is TGTGCCAGCAGTTTTGGGGGAGGCGGCTACACCTTC.